This T cell receptor (beta chain) stems from a study of cytomegalovirus exposure and HLA in healthy donors. This CDR3 contains 15 residues. Germline CDR1 MDHEN, CDR2 SYDVKM. The V segment lost 6 bases and the J segment 0 bases; nucleotides outside the gene matches: 5. PCR used 60 Vbeta primers and 13 Jbeta primers. TCRdb's copy holds only in-frame clones and misses some; the assay was immunoSEQ multiplex PCR. The data contain 110,000 to 150,000 clones, 65% to 85% of them seen just once; the ten biggest clones take up about 7%. The sequenced sample consisted of PBMCs. The source of this sequence is a man aged 30-40 years in good health and CMV-seronegative. This chain joins TRBV28 and TRBJ1-3; 7 bases map to TRBD1. DNA for the CDR3: TGTGCCAGCAGCCCCGGGACAGCCTCTGGAAACACCATATATTTT. This encodes CASSPGTASGNTIYF.